A few counts support the clone carrying this T cell receptor (beta chain). As yet, its antigen is unknown. The data derive from a study of T cell repertoires in cytomegalovirus infection. CDR3 length equals 16 residues. V shed 0 bases and J 5 bases; nucleotides not matched to a gene: 7. TCRdb re-derived calls from the reads in MiXCR, one entry per CDR3 protein. Among approximately 270,000 distinct CDR3 sequences listed, less than 25% were seen once. This rearrangement joins TRBV12-3 or TRBV12-4 to TRBJ2-5; 9 bases map to TRBD1. The sequenced sample was cultured PBMCs, obtained from culture after CMV antigen stimulation. The receptor was isolated from a human donor in good health (CMV status not recorded). Some clones in this sample may be carry-over from other donors' samples. CDR3 loop: CASSLAGQGLDETQYF. CDR3 DNA sequence: TGTGCCAGCAGTTTAGCGGGACAGGGCCTCGATGAGACCCAGTACTTC.